A single sample gave rise to the 13 T cell receptor beta chains below, sequenced in a study of blood T cell repertoires in COVID-19. TCRdb's copy holds only in-frame clones and misses some; the assay was immunoSEQ multiplex PCR. The repertoire includes around 20,000 clones, 75% to 95% of them detected once, and 4% to 5% sits in the top ten. The sequenced material came from peripheral blood. Every receptor here comes from a human donor in a cohort sampled during active COVID-19.

V and J are TRBV4-3 and TRBJ1-6; TRBD1 matches 7 bases. The V segment lost 4 bases and the J segment 7 bases; nucleotides outside the gene matches: 7. The CDR3 consists of 15 residues. Germline values: CDR1 LGHNA, CDR2 YSLEER. This CDR3 reads CASSPWTGQNSPLHF. The DNA for the CDR3 is TGCGCCAGCAGCCCCTGGACAGGACAAAATTCACCCCTCCACTTT.

This clone has only one observation. The V call is TRBV2, the J call TRBJ2-1; 7 nucleotides match TRBD2. CDR3 length: 14 residues. V lost 4 bases, J lost 3 bases, and 3 bases stayed unmatched. Germline loops: CDR1 SNHLY, CDR2 FYNNEI. CDR3 protein: CASSGGGNYNEQFF. CDR3 in DNA: TGTGCCAGCAGTGGGGGGGGGAACTACAATGAGCAGTTCTTC.

The rearrangement uses TRBV30 and TRBJ1-5; 7 bases agree with TRBD1. J gave up 0 bases and V 4 bases, and 15 bases lay outside the gene matches. Germline CDR1 reads GTSNPN; CDR2 reads SVGIG (reference sequence). This CDR3 comprises 18 residues. CDR3 loop: CAWNLDRPLRYSNQPQHF. The CDR3 region has the DNA TGTGCCTGGAACCTGGACAGGCCCCTCCGATATAGCAATCAGCCCCAGCATTTT.

The rearrangement joins TRBV29-1 to TRBJ1-1; D is possibly TRBD1 (6 bases). The V gene's germline CDR1 is SQVTM and CDR2 ANQGSEA. This CDR3 comprises 13 residues. The V gene lost 4 bases and the J gene lost 6 bases, with 15 bases spanning the gap. In nucleotides, the CDR3 is TGCAGCGTTGCTCTTTCGGGGGGCGCTGAAGCTTTCTTT. Translating gives CSVALSGGAEAFF.

Points on this clone: The same CDR3 also results from other DNA sequences found in this sample. The chain has TRBV4-1 and TRBJ1-5; TRBD1 matches 9 bases. V was clipped by 2 bases and J by 3 bases; unmatched bases: 5. Per germline, CDR1 MGHRA and CDR2 YSYEKL. This CDR3 has 16 residues. The CDR3 sequence: CASSQPDRGNNQPQHF. The CDR3 region has the DNA TGCGCCAGCAGCCAACCGGACAGGGGAAACAATCAGCCCCAGCATTTT.

The rearrangement uses TRBV6-5 and TRBJ2-7, with a tentative D call TRBD1 (6 bases). This CDR3 contains 15 residues. V was trimmed by 5 bases and J by 0 bases, leaving 14 bases between them. CDR1 is MNHEY, CDR2 SVGAGI, per germline. The CDR3 bases are TGTGCCAGCAGTAGGACAGAGGGAAGCTCCTACGAGCAGTACGTC. Protein product: CASSRTEGSSYEQYV.

This rearrangement joins TRBV19 to TRBJ1-3; D might be TRBD1 (6 bases). V shed 7 bases and J shed 2 bases, with 9 bases lying between them. This CDR3 comprises 13 residues. Germline V gene lookup returns CDR1 LNHDA and CDR2 SQIVND (reference sequence). CDR3 nucleotide sequence: TGTGCCAGTATCGGGGGGCCTGGAAACACCATATATTTT. Translated: CASIGGPGNTIYF.

This clone came up once. The rearrangement uses TRBV19 and TRBJ1-5, with no clear D. The CDR3 runs 13 residues. Between the trimmed V and J ends, which lost 3 bases and 11 bases, there was a span of 14 bases. From germline, CDR1 is LNHDA and CDR2 SQIVND (reference sequence). This chain's CDR3 is CASSISVLLAQHF. The DNA of the CDR3 is TGTGCCAGTAGTATTTCAGTCCTCCTTGCCCAGCATTTT.

The chain has TRBV7-9 and TRBJ1-1, with D unresolved. Germline values: CDR1 SEHNR, CDR2 FQNEAQ (reference sequence). Between the trimmed V and J ends, which lost 2 bases and 2 bases, there was a span of 6 bases. The CDR3 spans 13 residues. The CDR3 DNA is TGTGCCAGCAGCTTAACAGATAACACTGAAGCTTTCTTT. The encoded protein is CASSLTDNTEAFF.

The chain recombines TRBV18 with TRBJ2-3; the D is unclear. This CDR3 comprises 16 residues. V shed 3 bases and J shed 0 bases, with 13 bases lying between them. The germline V gene encodes CDR1 KGHSH and CDR2 LQKENI. The CDR3 DNA is TGTGCCAGCTCACCTATACTGAATCCTAGCACAGATACGCAGTATTTT. Amino acids: CASSPILNPSTDTQYF.

The V call is TRBV6-5, the J call TRBJ2-3, with 13 bases fitting TRBD2. J was trimmed by 4 bases and V by 3 bases; bases with no gene match: 4. CDR1 is MNHEY, CDR2 SVGAGI, per germline. This CDR3 has 16 residues. CDR3 nucleotide sequence: TGTGCCAGCAGTTATCGGACTAGCGGGGGTTCAGATACGCAGTATTTT. Amino acid sequence: CASSYRTSGGSDTQYF.

The CDR3 region has the DNA TGTGCCAGCGGGACAGGGGGGACCGGGGAGCTGTTTTTT. It encodes CASGTGGTGELFF. The chain joins TRBV3-1 (or the pseudogene TRBV3-2) to TRBJ2-2; 11 bases align to TRBD1. From germline, CDR1 is LGHDT and CDR2 YNNKEL (reference sequence). The CDR3 is 13 amino acids. The J segment lost 5 bases and the V segment lost 8 bases, leaving 1 base of the junction unmatched.

CDR3 DNA sequence: TGTGCCATCAGTCCAGGGGACACTAGGTACGAGCAGTACGTC. The encoded protein is CAISPGDTRYEQYV. The chain couples TRBV10-3 to TRBJ2-7, with a tentative D call TRBD1 (6 bases). Trimming shortened V by 5 bases and J by 4 bases, and 15 bases separated the two germline ends. Germline values: CDR1 ENHRY, CDR2 SYGVKD. There are 14 residues in the CDR3.